This is a list of T cell receptor beta chains from one sample in a study of vaccination effects on CD4 cells after COVID-19. These receptors lack a known antigen. Sequencing used immunoSEQ multiplex PCR; TCRdb keeps in-frame clones, though not all of them. The sample carries tens of thousands of clones, roughly 76% recorded once. This material consisted of CD4+ T cells from PBMCs cultured with SARS-CoV-2 spike peptides, taken before COVID-19 vaccination. The receptor set was obtained from a human donor who received a COVID-19 vaccine. CDR3s include the opening cysteine and the closing phenylalanine or tryptophan. D genes are given only for firm matches. Not all rows give a size; the values are once, few, many and, for expanded clones, a class.

size: few
V: TRBV24-1
D: -
J: TRBJ1-1
CDR3: CATSDPRVYTEAFF
DNA: TGTGCCACCAGTGATCCCAGGGTATATACTGAAGCTTTCTTT

size: -
V: TRBV19
D: -
J: TRBJ2-5
CDR3: CASSGSRSETQYF
DNA: TGTGCCAGTAGCGGGAGTAGGTCGGAGACCCAGTACTTC

size: -
V: TRBV11-2
D: -
J: TRBJ2-1
CDR3: CASSIDRLGYNEQFF
DNA: TGTGCCAGCAGCATCGACCGACTCGGCTACAATGAGCAGTTCTTC

size: -
V: TRBV29-1
D: -
J: TRBJ1-1
CDR3: CSVLPGTTEAFF
DNA: TGCAGCGTTCTCCCAGGCACCACTGAAGCTTTCTTT

size: -
V: TRBV7-2
D: TRBD2
J: TRBJ2-5
CDR3: CASSLEGSGGFETQYF
DNA: TGTGCCAGCAGCTTAGAGGGTAGCGGGGGGTTCGAGACCCAGTACTTC

size: -
V: TRBV6-1
D: TRBD2
J: TRBJ2-7
CDR3: CASSEPRGGPSYEQYF
DNA: TGTGCCAGCAGTGAACCCCGGGGAGGGCCTTCCTACGAGCAGTACTTC

size: -
V: TRBV6-5
D: -
J: TRBJ2-3
CDR3: CASSYSWGFSDTQYF
DNA: TGTGCCAGCAGTTACTCCTGGGGGTTCTCAGATACGCAGTATTTT

size: -
V: TRBV15
D: -
J: TRBJ1-5
CDR3: CATSRDQGVQPQHF
DNA: TGTGCCACCAGCAGAGATCAGGGAGTTCAGCCCCAGCATTTT

size: -
V: TRBV3-1/TRBV3-2
D: -
J: TRBJ1-2
CDR3: CASSQGLVRASYGYTF
DNA: TGTGCCAGCAGCCAAGGACTGGTGAGAGCCTCCTATGGCTACACCTTC

size: -
V: TRBV5-4
D: -
J: TRBJ1-1
CDR3: CASSQQRTAEAFF
DNA: TGTGCCAGCAGCCAGCAACGGACCGCTGAAGCTTTCTTT

size: -
V: TRBV27
D: -
J: TRBJ2-5
CDR3: CASSFRVAETQYF
DNA: TGTGCCAGCAGTTTTCGGGTAGCAGAGACCCAGTACTTC

size: -
V: TRBV3-1/TRBV3-2
D: TRBD2
J: TRBJ2-7
CDR3: CASSRLADATYEQYF
DNA: TGTGCCAGCAGCCGACTAGCGGACGCTACCTACGAGCAGTACTTC

size: -
V: TRBV30
D: -
J: TRBJ2-2
CDR3: CAWSAQEAGELFF
DNA: TGTGCCTGGAGTGCTCAGGAGGCCGGGGAGCTGTTTTTT

size: -
V: TRBV3-1/TRBV3-2
D: -
J: TRBJ2-7
CDR3: CASSHTGRFAYEQYF
DNA: TGTGCCAGCAGCCACACAGGGAGATTTGCCTACGAGCAGTACTTC

size: -
V: TRBV19
D: -
J: TRBJ1-1
CDR3: CASSTRGNTEAFF
DNA: TGTGCCAGTAGTACGCGGGGGAACACTGAAGCTTTCTTT

size: -
V: TRBV10-3
D: TRBD2
J: TRBJ2-3
CDR3: CAILSGTEDTQYF
DNA: TGTGCCATCCTTAGCGGGACCGAGGATACGCAGTATTTT

size: -
V: TRBV12-3/TRBV12-4
D: -
J: TRBJ2-7
CDR3: CASSPGQTYEQYF
DNA: TGTGCCAGCAGTCCCGGACAAACCTACGAGCAGTACTTC

size: -
V: TRBV11-3
D: TRBD2
J: TRBJ2-1
CDR3: CASSFRTSGSSSYNEQFF
DNA: TGTGCCAGCAGCTTCCGGACTAGCGGGAGTAGCTCCTACAATGAGCAGTTCTTC

size: -
V: TRBV30
D: -
J: TRBJ1-2
CDR3: CAWSVPGGIGYTF
DNA: TGTGCCTGGAGTGTACCTGGGGGGATCGGCTACACCTTC

size: -
V: TRBV19
D: -
J: TRBJ1-5
CDR3: CASREESAGRNQPQHF
DNA: TGTGCCAGTAGGGAAGAGAGCGCGGGACGCAATCAGCCCCAGCATTTT

size: few
V: TRBV3-1/TRBV3-2
D: -
J: TRBJ1-6
CDR3: CASSQGVHNSPLHF
DNA: TGTGCCAGCAGCCAAGGTGTCCATAATTCACCCCTCCACTTT

size: -
V: TRBV6-5
D: -
J: TRBJ2-2
CDR3: CASRTVNTGELFF
DNA: TGTGCCAGCAGGACAGTGAACACCGGGGAGCTGTTTTTT

size: -
V: TRBV12-5
D: -
J: TRBJ1-4
CDR3: CASGLATSHPTNEKLFF
DNA: TGTGCTAGTGGTTTGGCTACCAGCCATCCAACTAATGAAAAACTGTTTTTT